This TCR beta chain was captured by sequencing in a study of blood T cell repertoires in COVID-19. Study context: The cDNA or gDNA used as material had been derived from T cells, B-cell-depleted T cells, or PBMCs.

Sequenced by immunoSEQ multiplex PCR; TCRdb stores in-frame clones only, minus some. Among under 200,000 clones listed, roughly 86% were seen once. The V gene lost 0 bases and the J gene lost 5 bases, with 13 bases spanning the gap. Germline V gene lookup returns CDR1 LNHNV and CDR2 YYDKDF (reference sequence). This CDR3 is built from 15 residues. Sequenced material: peripheral blood. The clonotype was recovered from a man between 35 and 55 years old with active or convalescent COVID-19. The chain couples TRBV15 to TRBJ1-2; maybe TRBD1 (5 bases). CDR3 sequence: CATSRDAGTDYGYTF. CDR3 DNA sequence: TGTGCCACCAGCAGAGACGCCGGGACTGATTATGGCTACACCTTC.